Listed here are 27 T cell receptor beta chains from one sample, sequenced in a study of blood T cell repertoires in COVID-19. This table comes from immunoSEQ multiplex PCR, and its TCRdb copy is limited to in-frame clones, with some not included. Of 200,000 to 250,000 clones in the sample, under 90% are singletons; the top ten hold 1.8%. The source material was PBMCs or T cells enriched from blood (not recorded which). The receptors shown here come from a man in his sixties who had recovered from COVID-19.

The rearrangement uses TRBV12-5 and TRBJ2-5; no reliable D call. Germline assignment: CDR1 LGHNT and CDR2 FRNRAP. CDR3 size: 12 residues. The ends were cut back, 0 bases at V and 7 bases at J, with 6 bases in the middle. The DNA for the CDR3 is TGTGCTAGTGGTTTGGTAGCAAGGACCCAGTACTTC. This gives the protein CASGLVARTQYF.

The genes are TRBV6-5 and TRBJ2-7, with D maybe TRBD2 (5 bases). Looked up from germline, CDR1 is MNHEY and CDR2 is SVGAGI. The CDR3 contains 15 residues. Trimming took off 0 bases at V and 3 bases at J, with 12 bases between the two ends. Here the CDR3 reads CASSYSRSAGYEQYF. The DNA of the CDR3 is TGTGCCAGCAGTTACTCACGTAGCGCAGGCTACGAGCAGTACTTC.

The chain couples TRBV27 to TRBJ2-5, with D maybe TRBD2 (7 bases). The CDR3 length is 14 residues. V lost 8 bases and J 6 bases, leaving 19 bases between the germline ends. From germline, CDR1 is MNHEY and CDR2 SMNVEV (reference sequence). The CDR3, as DNA: TGTGCCAGCCGCTCGAGGGGGGGCCCAAAGACCCAGTACTTC. Protein product: CASRSRGGPKTQYF.

The chain links TRBV6-4 to TRBJ2-2; possible D gene TRBD2, 5 bases. The germline CDR1 and CDR2 sequences are MRHNA and SNTAGT. This CDR3 is built from 12 residues. Trimming left V 6 bases short and J 5 bases short, with 7 bases between. The CDR3 reads CASRRETGELFF. The CDR3 DNA sequence: TGTGCCAGCAGACGGGAAACCGGGGAGCTGTTTTTT.

The chain is built from TRBV5-6 and TRBJ1-2, with 8 bases lining up with TRBD1. The CDR3 runs 14 residues. Germline V gene lookup returns CDR1 SGHDT and CDR2 YYEEEE. V trimming: 3 bases; J trimming: 5 bases; junction bases outside the gene matches: 6. The CDR3 protein is CASSSGGSSYGYTF. In DNA form, the CDR3 reads TGTGCCAGCAGCTCAGGGGGCAGTTCTTATGGCTACACCTTC.

In this sample, this clone turned up once. A junction boundary mismatches the germline segment, possibly from a read error. The chain recombines TRBV7-7 with TRBJ2-3; 10 positions match TRBD2. The CDR3 covers 15 residues. Germline CDR1 and CDR2: SSHAT and FNYEAQ (reference sequence). CDR3 residues: CASSDGAGGADTQYF. DNA for the CDR3: TGTGCTAGCAGCGACGGAGCGGGGGGGGCAGATACGCAGTATTTT.

J is TRBJ1-1 and V is TRBV7-8; possibly TRBD1 for D (5 bases). This CDR3 spans 14 amino acids. V lost 4 bases, J lost 6 bases, and 15 bases lay in between. Germline-derived CDR1 and CDR2 are SGHVS and FQNEAQ. The CDR3, as DNA: TGTGCCAGCAGCTCCAGGGCGTCGTTGGCTGAAGCTTTCTTT. Its translation is CASSSRASLAEAFF.

The chain is built from TRBV28 and TRBJ1-3, with D unclear. The germline V gene has CDR1 MDHEN and CDR2 SYDVKM. The V and J ends lost 4 bases and 2 bases respectively, with 15 bases between them. The CDR3 length is 16 residues. The CDR3 sequence: CASSSPSGATGNTIYF. CDR3 DNA: TGTGCCAGCAGTTCCCCGAGCGGCGCAACTGGAAACACCATATATTTT.

The chain uses TRBV14 and TRBJ2-2, with D unclear. The V gene's germline CDR1 is SGHDN and CDR2 FVKESK. The CDR3 loop spans 13 amino acids. Trimming took 5 bases from V and 5 from J, leaving 9 bases between them. Here the CDR3 reads CASSIVRTGELFF. DNA for the CDR3: TGTGCCAGCAGCATTGTCAGGACCGGGGAGCTGTTTTTT.

The chain couples TRBV2 to TRBJ1-4; D remains unclear. The CDR3 covers 15 residues. The ends were cut back, 1 base at V and 5 bases at J, with 11 bases in the middle. CDR1 is SNHLY, CDR2 FYNNEI, per germline. CDR3 region: CASSEVRGENEKLFF. CDR3 DNA: TGTGCCAGCAGTGAAGTACGCGGCGAGAATGAAAAACTGTTTTTT.

A remark on this clone: The junction shows a germline mismatch at one end, possibly a read error. This sequence joins TRBV7-9 and TRBJ2-7, with 9 bases fitting TRBD1. This CDR3 spans 13 amino acids. From germline, CDR1 is SEHNR and CDR2 FQNEAQ (reference sequence). In DNA, the CDR3 is TGTGCCAGCAGCTTAAATAGCGACAGGGGGATCAACTTC. The encoded protein is CASSLNSDRGINF.

This chain joins TRBV19 and TRBJ1-3, with D perhaps matching TRBD1 (6 bases). Trimming shortened V by 5 bases and J by 4 bases, and 15 bases separated the two germline ends. This CDR3 is 15 amino acids long. CDR1 and CDR2 (germline): LNHDA, SQIVND (reference sequence). CDR3 DNA sequence: TGTGCCAGTAGTTCCCCACAGGGATACGGAAACACCATATATTTT. Translating it yields CASSSPQGYGNTIYF.

The chain joins TRBV6-1 to TRBJ1-6; 7 bases align to TRBD1. The CDR3 length is 14 residues. Germline assignment: CDR1 MNHNS and CDR2 SASEGT. V was clipped by 3 bases and J by 10 bases; unmatched bases: 6. CDR3 residues: CASSDIQGFSPLHF. Here the CDR3 DNA reads TGTGCCAGCAGTGACATACAGGGGTTCTCACCCCTCCACTTT.

A few counts support this clone. The chain couples TRBV3-1 (or the pseudogene TRBV3-2) to TRBJ1-1; D is undetermined. Germline loops: CDR1 LGHDT, CDR2 YNNKEL (reference sequence). The ends were cut back, 1 base at V and 1 base at J, with 7 bases in the middle. The CDR3 extends over 14 amino acids. The CDR3 here is CASSQANSNTEAFF. For the CDR3, the DNA is TGTGCCAGCAGCCAAGCTAATTCGAACACTGAAGCTTTCTTT.

This chain uses TRBV19 with TRBJ2-7, with D perhaps matching TRBD2 (5 bases). The CDR3 runs to 13 residues. V lost 5 bases and J lost 3, with 11 bases in between. CDR1 and CDR2 from the germline V gene are LNHDA and SQIVND (reference sequence). CDR3 in amino acids: CASSARRDYEQYF. CDR3 nucleotide sequence: TGTGCCAGTAGTGCCCGACGGGACTACGAGCAGTACTTC.

V is TRBV24-1 and J is TRBJ1-1; TRBD1 agrees at 9 bases. Germline V CDR1 and CDR2: KGHDR, SFDVKD. Trimming removed 5 bases from V and 3 bases from J; junction bases left unmatched: 6. CDR3 length: 15 amino acids. The CDR3 sequence: CATSGTGVQDTEAFF. CDR3 coding DNA: TGTGCCACCAGTGGGACAGGGGTTCAAGACACTGAAGCTTTCTTT.

This clone has only a few counts. The V call is TRBV29-1, the J call TRBJ1-1; 7 positions match TRBD1. J was trimmed by 1 base and V by 4 bases; bases with no gene match: 6. This CDR3 comprises 14 residues. Germline CDR1 is SQVTM and CDR2 is ANQGSEA. The CDR3 protein is CSVAYRGGNTEAFF. DNA of the CDR3: TGCAGCGTTGCATACAGGGGTGGGAACACTGAAGCTTTCTTT.

This clone was picked up one time. The chain combines TRBV12-3 or TRBV12-4 with TRBJ1-1; no firm D call. Trimming removed 5 bases from V and 0 bases from J, with 4 bases in between. The CDR3 runs 12 residues. For the CDR3, the DNA is TGTGCCAGCAGTCAAATGAACACTGAAGCTTTCTTT. Translating gives CASSQMNTEAFF.

The chain joins TRBV30 to TRBJ1-1; D might be TRBD1 (6 bases). The CDR3 is made up of 13 amino acids. The germline V gene encodes CDR1 GTSNPN and CDR2 SVGIG (reference sequence). Trimming left V 0 bases short and J 4 bases short, with 9 bases between. CDR3 nucleotide sequence: TGTGCCTGGAGTGTAACCAGGGGCACTGAAGCTTTCTTT. Its translation is CAWSVTRGTEAFF.

This chain links TRBV6-5 with TRBJ1-1, with D perhaps TRBD1 (6 bases). Germline loops: CDR1 MNHEY, CDR2 SVGAGI. V was trimmed by 0 bases and J by 1 base, leaving 12 bases between them. This CDR3 spans 16 amino acids. CDR3 coding DNA: TGTGCCAGCAGTTACTCGACCGGGACAAGGAACACTGAAGCTTTCTTT. It translates to CASSYSTGTRNTEAFF.

This clone was detected a few times. The V call is TRBV6-5, the J call TRBJ1-1; D ambiguous. Looked up from germline, CDR1 is MNHEY and CDR2 is SVGAGI. The CDR3 runs 16 residues. Deletions cut 2 bases from V and 1 base from J, with 14 bases between. Written as DNA, the CDR3 is TGTGCCAGCAGTTACCCTCCTGGTGGGCGGAACACTGAAGCTTTCTTT. Its translation: CASSYPPGGRNTEAFF.

The chain joins TRBV28 to TRBJ2-1; TRBD2 matches at 9 bases. The V gene's germline CDR1 is MDHEN and CDR2 SYDVKM. With 4 bases clipped from V and 7 bases from J, the junction kept 11 bases outside the gene matches. This CDR3 contains 16 residues. Here the CDR3 reads CASSSPSGGYQNEQFF. CDR3 coding DNA: TGTGCCAGCAGTTCTCCCAGCGGGGGGTACCAGAATGAGCAGTTCTTC.

The chain joins TRBV18 to TRBJ2-5, with TRBD2 matching 7 bases. Per the germline V gene, CDR1 is KGHSH and CDR2 is LQKENI. The CDR3 runs to 13 residues. V gave up 3 bases and J gave up 2 bases; unmatched junction bases: 0. The CDR3 spells CASSPGGQETQYF. As DNA, the CDR3 is TGTGCCAGCTCACCGGGGGGGCAAGAGACCCAGTACTTC.

In nucleotides, the CDR3 is TGTGCCAGCAGCCTCACAGGGCCCCCCCCCAACACCTTC. It yields the protein CASSLTGPPPNTF. The chain combines TRBV7-9 with TRBJ1-2, with D possibly being TRBD1 (6 bases). Deletions cut 5 bases from V and 12 bases from J, with 19 bases between. CDR3 size: 13 residues. Germline CDR1 is SEHNR and CDR2 is FQNEAQ (reference sequence).

V and J are TRBV9 and TRBJ2-3; a weak D match, TRBD2 (6 bases). The CDR3 is made up of 15 amino acids. CDR1 SGDLS and CDR2 YYNGEE come from the germline V gene. V was clipped by 0 bases and J by 2 bases, with 10 bases between them. The DNA for the CDR3 is TGTGCCAGCAGCGTAGGACTAGAACTCACAGATACGCAGTATTTT. Protein product: CASSVGLELTDTQYF. Filled out from reference TRBV9 and TRBJ2-3, the complete variable domain reads DSGVTQTPKHLITATGQRVTLRCSPRSGDLSVYWYQQSLDQGLQFLIQYYNGEERAKGNILERFSAQQFPDLHSELNLSSLELGDSALYFCASSVGLELTDTQYFGPGTRLTVL.

This clone has just a few counts. The chain carries TRBV10-2 and TRBJ1-2; D not certain. V gave up 0 bases and J gave up 4 bases, with 9 bases separating them. Germline CDR1 WSHSY, CDR2 SAAADI. The CDR3 has 14 amino acids. CDR3 loop: CASSESGRFYGYTF. The CDR3, as DNA: TGCGCCAGCAGTGAGTCGGGCCGATTCTATGGCTACACCTTC.

The chain recombines TRBV11-3 with TRBJ1-1; D remains ambiguous. V lost 3 bases, J lost 5 bases, and 13 bases lay in between. Germline V gene lookup returns CDR1 SGHNT and CDR2 YENEEA. The CDR3 is made up of 14 amino acids. The DNA of the CDR3 is TGTGCCAGCAGCTTTACGCCGGTTCGAACTGAAGCTTTCTTT. The encoded protein is CASSFTPVRTEAFF.